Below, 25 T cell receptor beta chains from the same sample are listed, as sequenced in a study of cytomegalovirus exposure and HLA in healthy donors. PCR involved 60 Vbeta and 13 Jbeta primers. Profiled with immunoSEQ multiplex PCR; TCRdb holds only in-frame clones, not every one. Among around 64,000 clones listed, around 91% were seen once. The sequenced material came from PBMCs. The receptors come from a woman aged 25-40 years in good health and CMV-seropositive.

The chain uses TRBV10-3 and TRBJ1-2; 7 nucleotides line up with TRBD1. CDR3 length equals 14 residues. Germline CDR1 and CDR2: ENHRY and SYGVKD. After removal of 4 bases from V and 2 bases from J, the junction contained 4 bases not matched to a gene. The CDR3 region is CAISASTGNYGYTF. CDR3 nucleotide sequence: TGTGCCATCAGTGCTTCGACAGGGAACTATGGCTACACCTTC.

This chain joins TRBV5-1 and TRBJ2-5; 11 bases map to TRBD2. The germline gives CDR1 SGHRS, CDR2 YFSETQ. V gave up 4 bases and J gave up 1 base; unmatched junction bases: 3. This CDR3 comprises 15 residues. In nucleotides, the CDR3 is TGCGCCAGCAGCGAGGGGACTAGCGGCCAAGAGACCCAGTACTTC. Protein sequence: CASSEGTSGQETQYF.

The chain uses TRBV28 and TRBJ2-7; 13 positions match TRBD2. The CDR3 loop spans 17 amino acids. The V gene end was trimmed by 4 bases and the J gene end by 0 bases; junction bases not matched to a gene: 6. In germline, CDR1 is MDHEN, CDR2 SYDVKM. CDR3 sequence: CASSSLGLAGSSYEQYF. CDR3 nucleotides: TGTGCCAGCAGTTCCTTGGGACTAGCGGGATCCTCCTACGAGCAGTACTTC.

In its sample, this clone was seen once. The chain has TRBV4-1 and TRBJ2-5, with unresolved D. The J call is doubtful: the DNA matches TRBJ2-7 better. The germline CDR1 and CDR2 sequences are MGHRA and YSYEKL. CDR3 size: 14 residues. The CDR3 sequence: CASSQTVSSYEQYF. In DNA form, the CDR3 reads TGCGCCAGCAGCCAAACGGTGAGCTCCTACGAGCAGTACTTC.

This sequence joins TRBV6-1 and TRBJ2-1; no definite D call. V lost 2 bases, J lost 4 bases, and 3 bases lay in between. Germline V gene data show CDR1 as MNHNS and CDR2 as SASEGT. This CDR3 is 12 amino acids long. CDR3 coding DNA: TGTGCCAGCAGTGAACTATACAATGAGCAGTTCTTC. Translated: CASSELYNEQFF.

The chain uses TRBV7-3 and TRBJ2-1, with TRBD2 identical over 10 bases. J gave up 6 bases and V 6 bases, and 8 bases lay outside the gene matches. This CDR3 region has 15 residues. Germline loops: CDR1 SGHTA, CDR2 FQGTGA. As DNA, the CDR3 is TGTGCCAGCAGTTGGAGCGGGAGGGCGGTCAATGAGCAGTTCTTC. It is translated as CASSWSGRAVNEQFF.

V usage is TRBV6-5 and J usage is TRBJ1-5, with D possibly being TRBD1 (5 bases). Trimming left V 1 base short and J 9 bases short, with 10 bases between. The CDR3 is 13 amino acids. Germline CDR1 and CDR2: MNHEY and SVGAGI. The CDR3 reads CASSYFRRGPQHF. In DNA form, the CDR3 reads TGTGCCAGCAGTTACTTCCGGAGGGGGCCCCAGCATTTT.

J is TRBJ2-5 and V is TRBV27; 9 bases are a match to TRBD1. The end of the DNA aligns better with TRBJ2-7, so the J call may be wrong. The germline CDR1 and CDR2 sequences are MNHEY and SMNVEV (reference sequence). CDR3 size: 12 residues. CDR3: CATATGGYEQYF. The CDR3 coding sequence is TGTGCCACGGCGACAGGGGGATACGAGCAGTACTTC.

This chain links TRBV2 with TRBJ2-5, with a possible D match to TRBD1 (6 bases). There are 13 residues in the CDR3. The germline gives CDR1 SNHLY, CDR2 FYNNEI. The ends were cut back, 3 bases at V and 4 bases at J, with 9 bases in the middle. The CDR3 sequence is CASSDWGRETQYF. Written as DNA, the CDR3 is TGTGCCAGCAGTGACTGGGGGCGAGAGACCCAGTACTTC.

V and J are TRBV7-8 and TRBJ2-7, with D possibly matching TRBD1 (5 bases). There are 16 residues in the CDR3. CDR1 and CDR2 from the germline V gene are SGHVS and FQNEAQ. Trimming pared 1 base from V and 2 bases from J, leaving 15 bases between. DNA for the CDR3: TGTGCCAGCAGCTTAGTTCCCGCAGGGCCCACCTACGAGCAGTACTTC. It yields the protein CASSLVPAGPTYEQYF.

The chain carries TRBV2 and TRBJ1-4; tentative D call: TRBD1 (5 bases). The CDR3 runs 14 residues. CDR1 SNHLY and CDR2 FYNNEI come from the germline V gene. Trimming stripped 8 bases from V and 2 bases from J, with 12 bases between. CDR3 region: CASHRGSTNEKLFF. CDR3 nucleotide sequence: TGTGCCAGCCATAGGGGTTCGACTAATGAAAAACTGTTTTTT. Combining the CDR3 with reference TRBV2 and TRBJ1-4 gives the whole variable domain EPEVTQTPSHQVTQMGQEVILRCVPISNHLYFYWYRQILGQKVEFLVSFYNNEISEKSEIFDDQFSVERPDGSNFTLKIRSTKLEDSAMYFCASHRGSTNEKLFFGSGTQLSVL.

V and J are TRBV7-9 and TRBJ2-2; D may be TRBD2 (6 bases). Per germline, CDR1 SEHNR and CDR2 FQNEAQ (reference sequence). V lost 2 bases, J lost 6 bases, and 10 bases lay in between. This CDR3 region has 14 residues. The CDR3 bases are TGTGCCAGCAGCTTAATTCTAGCGTCCGGGGAGCTGTTTTTT. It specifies CASSLILASGELFF.

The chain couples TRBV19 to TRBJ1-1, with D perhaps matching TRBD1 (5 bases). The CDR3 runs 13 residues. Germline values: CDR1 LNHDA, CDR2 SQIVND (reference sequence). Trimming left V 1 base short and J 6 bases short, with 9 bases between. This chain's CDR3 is CASSIVDTSEAFF. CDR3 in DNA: TGTGCCAGTAGTATAGTGGACACCTCTGAAGCTTTCTTT.

The CDR3 DNA reads TGTGCCAGCAGTTCCTCCCTGGAGACCCAGTACTTC. Encoded protein: CASSSSLETQYF. The rearrangement uses TRBV28 and TRBJ2-5; unclear D gene. The V end was cut by 4 bases, the J end by 5 bases, with 8 bases between. CDR1 and CDR2 from the germline V gene are MDHEN and SYDVKM. The CDR3 covers 12 residues.

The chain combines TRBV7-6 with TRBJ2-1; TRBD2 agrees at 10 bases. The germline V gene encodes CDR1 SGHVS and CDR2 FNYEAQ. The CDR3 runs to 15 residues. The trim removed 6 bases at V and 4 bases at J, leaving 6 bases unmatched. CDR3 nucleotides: TGTGCCAGCAGTCGCACTAGCGGGATTTACAATGAGCAGTTCTTC. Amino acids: CASSRTSGIYNEQFF.

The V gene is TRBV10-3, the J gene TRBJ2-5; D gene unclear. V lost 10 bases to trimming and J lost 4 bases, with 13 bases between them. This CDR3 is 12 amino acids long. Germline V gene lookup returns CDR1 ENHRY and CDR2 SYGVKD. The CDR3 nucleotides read TGTGCCACCACGAACTTTGGAGAGACCCAGTACTTC. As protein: CATTNFGETQYF.

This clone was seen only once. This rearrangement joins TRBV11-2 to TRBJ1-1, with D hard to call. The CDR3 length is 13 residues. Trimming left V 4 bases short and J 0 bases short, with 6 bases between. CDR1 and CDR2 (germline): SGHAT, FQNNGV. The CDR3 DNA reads TGTGCCAGCAGCTCCTTTATGAACACTGAAGCTTTCTTT. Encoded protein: CASSSFMNTEAFF. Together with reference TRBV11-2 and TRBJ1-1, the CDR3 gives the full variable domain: EAGVAQSPRYKIIEKRQSVAFWCNPISGHATLYWYQQILGQGPKLLIQFQNNGVVDDSQLPKDRFSAERLKGVDSTLKIQPAKLEDSAVYLCASSSFMNTEAFFGQGTRLTVV.

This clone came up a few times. Here the CDR3 reads CASSLDYHNEQFF. The CDR3 coding sequence is TGCGCCAGCAGCCTGGACTATCACAATGAGCAGTTCTTC. The chain employs TRBV5-1 and TRBJ2-1; D perhaps matches TRBD2 (6 bases). The CDR3 covers 13 residues. V lost 4 bases to trimming and J lost 5 bases, with 10 bases between them. Looked up from germline, CDR1 is SGHRS and CDR2 is YFSETQ. Based on the CDR3 plus reference TRBV5-1 and TRBJ2-1, the full variable domain is KAGVTQTPRYLIKTRGQQVTLSCSPISGHRSVSWYQQTPGQGLQFLFEYFSETQRNKGNFPGRFSGRQFSNSRSEMNVSTLELGDSALYLCASSLDYHNEQFFGPGTRLTVL.

CDR3 protein: CASSEQERFTDTQYF. The CDR3 nucleotides are TGTGCCAGTAGTGAACAGGAAAGATTCACAGATACGCAGTATTTT. The chain is built from TRBV19 and TRBJ2-3, with a weak D call TRBD1 (5 bases). V lost 5 bases, J lost 2 bases, and 14 bases lay in between. CDR3 size: 15 residues. Germline V gives CDR1 LNHDA, CDR2 SQIVND (reference sequence).

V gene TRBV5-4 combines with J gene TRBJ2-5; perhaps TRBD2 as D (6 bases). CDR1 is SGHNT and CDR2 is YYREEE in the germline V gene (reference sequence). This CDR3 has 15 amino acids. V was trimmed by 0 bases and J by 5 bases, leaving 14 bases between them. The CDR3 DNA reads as TGTGCCAGCAGCTTGGCTCCGACGGAGGGGGAGACCCAGTACTTC. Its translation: CASSLAPTEGETQYF.

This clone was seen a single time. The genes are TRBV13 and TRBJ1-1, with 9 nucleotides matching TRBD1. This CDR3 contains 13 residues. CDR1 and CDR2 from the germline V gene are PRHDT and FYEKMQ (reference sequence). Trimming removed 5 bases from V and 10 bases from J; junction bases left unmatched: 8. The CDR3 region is CASSLGQGLRAFF. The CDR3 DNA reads TGTGCCAGCAGCCTCGGACAGGGGTTAAGAGCTTTCTTT.

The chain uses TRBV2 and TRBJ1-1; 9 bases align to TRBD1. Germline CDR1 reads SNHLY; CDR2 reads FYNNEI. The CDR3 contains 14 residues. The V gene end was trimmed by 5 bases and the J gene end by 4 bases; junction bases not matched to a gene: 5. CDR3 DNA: TGTGCCAGCAGTCAACAGGGGGCTGTCACTGAAGCTTTCTTT. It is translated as CASSQQGAVTEAFF.

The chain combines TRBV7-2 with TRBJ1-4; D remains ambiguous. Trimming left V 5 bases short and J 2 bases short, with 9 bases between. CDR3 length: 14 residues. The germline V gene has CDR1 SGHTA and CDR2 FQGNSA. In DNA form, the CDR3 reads TGTGCCAGCAGCCCAGGTCGTACTAATGAAAAACTGTTTTTT. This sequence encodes CASSPGRTNEKLFF.

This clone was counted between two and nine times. The CDR3 coding sequence is TGTGCCAGCAGCGAGTTGACAGTAGCTGAAGCTTTCTTT. This translates into CASSELTVAEAFF. The chain has TRBV9 and TRBJ1-1; TRBD1 is a possible D gene (5 bases). Trimming removed 3 bases from V and 6 bases from J, with 12 bases in between. Germline assignment: CDR1 SGDLS and CDR2 YYNGEE. The length of the CDR3 is 13 residues.

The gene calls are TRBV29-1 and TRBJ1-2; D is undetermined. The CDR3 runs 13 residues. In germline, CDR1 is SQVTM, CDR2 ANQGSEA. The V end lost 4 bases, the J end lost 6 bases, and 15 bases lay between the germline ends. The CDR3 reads CSVVGRVRDGYTF. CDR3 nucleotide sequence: TGCAGCGTTGTTGGGAGGGTACGGGATGGCTACACCTTC.